This entry lists 8 T cell receptor beta chains sequenced from one sample in a study of CD4 T cells in relation to SARS-CoV-2 and coronaviruses. Before the COVID-19 pandemic, during about 2011-2019, CD4+ T cells were taken from unexposed donors. Isolation of CD4+ T cells took place after 10 days in culture. These receptors have no identified antigens. Measured with immunoSEQ multiplex PCR; TCRdb has only the in-frame clones, and not every one. The repertoire holds 10,000 to 15,000 clones, with 69% as singletons. Sequencing used CD4+ T cells from PBMCs, cultured in vitro. The receptors shown here come from a human donor in good health.

J is TRBJ2-1 and V is TRBV19; TRBD2 aligns across 13 bases. The CDR3 runs 14 residues. Looked up from germline, CDR1 is LNHDA and CDR2 is SQIVND (reference sequence). V was pared by 5 bases and J by 10 bases, with 5 bases of the junction left unmatched. The CDR3 region has the DNA TGTGCCAGTAGTGCCGGACTAGCGGGAGTAGAGCAGTTCTTC. Its protein product is CASSAGLAGVEQFF.

The gene calls are TRBV30 and TRBJ1-6; the D gene is possibly TRBD1 (5 bases). This CDR3 contains 16 residues. Germline-derived CDR1 and CDR2 are GTSNPN and SVGIG (reference sequence). Trimming cost V 0 bases and J 8 bases, with 17 bases left between them. This chain's CDR3 is CAWSVRLPGEYSPLHF. The CDR3 nucleotides are TGTGCCTGGAGTGTAAGGCTCCCGGGGGAGTATTCACCCCTCCACTTT. Filled out from reference TRBV30 and TRBJ1-6, the complete variable domain reads SQTIHQWPATLVQPVGSPLSLECTVEGTSNPNLYWYRQAAGRGLQLLFYSVGIGQISSEVPQNLSASRPQDRQFILSSKKLLLSDSGFYLCAWSVRLPGEYSPLHFGNGTRLTVT.

The chain is built from TRBV2 and TRBJ1-3; D is undetermined. V lost 6 bases and J 0 bases, leaving 12 bases between the germline ends. CDR1 and CDR2 from the germline V gene are SNHLY and FYNNEI. The CDR3 is 15 residues long. The CDR3 nucleotides read TGTGCCAGCAGGGGTTTAGGAGGCTCTGGAAACACCATATATTTT. It specifies CASRGLGGSGNTIYF.

The V gene is TRBV19, the J gene TRBJ1-1; D might be TRBD1 (5 bases). Germline CDR1 LNHDA, CDR2 SQIVND (reference sequence). Trimming stripped 5 bases from V and 3 bases from J, with 10 bases between. CDR3 size: 13 residues. CDR3 protein: CASSARGDTEAFF. The CDR3 coding sequence is TGTGCCAGTAGTGCAAGGGGTGACACTGAAGCTTTCTTT.

This clone has only a few counts. The CDR3 nucleotides read TGTGCCAGCAGCCGTGGGACTTCTGGGCCTTTCTACGAGCAGTACTTC. Amino acid sequence: CASSRGTSGPFYEQYF. The chain recombines TRBV5-6 with TRBJ2-7; D may be TRBD2 (6 bases). This CDR3 is 16 amino acids long. CDR1 and CDR2 (germline): SGHDT, YYEEEE. Trimming left V 4 bases short and J 3 bases short, with 20 bases between.

This CDR3 reads CASSEGGQAGETQYF. Here the CDR3 DNA reads TGTGCCAGCAGTGAAGGTGGACAGGCGGGCGAGACCCAGTACTTC. The rearrangement links TRBV2 to TRBJ2-5; 7 bases map to TRBD1. The V gene end was trimmed by 1 base and the J gene end by 5 bases; junction bases not matched to a gene: 7. CDR1 and CDR2 (germline): SNHLY, FYNNEI. There are 15 residues in the CDR3.

The DNA for the CDR3 is TGTGCCAGCCGATCGGCGGCAGCCTACGAGCAGTACTTC. This codes for CASRSAAAYEQYF. The J gene is TRBJ2-7, the V gene TRBV19; D gene unclear. Germline V CDR1 and CDR2: LNHDA, SQIVND (reference sequence). The ends were cut back, 9 bases at V and 2 bases at J, with 14 bases in the middle. The CDR3 length is 13 residues.

The V call is TRBV27, the J call TRBJ1-1; D not certain. V was shortened by 2 bases and J by 1 base, with 5 bases between the two germline ends. CDR1 and CDR2 from the germline V gene are MNHEY and SMNVEV (reference sequence). The CDR3 consists of 13 residues. CDR3 region: CASSLDGNTEAFF. The CDR3 DNA reads as TGTGCCAGCAGTTTAGACGGGAACACTGAAGCTTTCTTT.